These T cell receptor beta chains were read from a single sample in a study of regulatory T cells in long-lasting Graves disease. One entry per CDR3 protein results from TCRdb running MiXCR on the multiplex PCR reads. Of about 610,000 distinct CDR3 sequences detected, about 16% appear once; the ten largest clones hold 12%. These sequences were also reported in another study, on T cells in Graves' hyperthyroidism and ophthalmopathy.

Sequences were derived from peripheral blood mononuclear cells (PBMCs), sampled at new diagnosis, from a patient treated with antithyroid drugs. These receptors were collected from a young man with Graves disease. Both conserved end residues are part of each CDR3. Fields, in order: clone size, V gene, J gene, D gene, CDR3 protein, CDR3 DNA. A D gene is named only where the DNA matches it firmly. Rows may omit the clone size; those that give it use once, few, many or a size class.

>.|TRBV18|TRBJ2-7|.
CASSPPRAGRDSYEQYF
TGTGCCAGCTCACCACCGAGGGCAGGCAGAGATTCCTACGAGCAGTACTTC
>many|TRBV28|TRBJ2-7|.
CASSLWGRVRDEQYF
TGTGCCAGCAGTTTATGGGGGCGGGTGAGGGACGAGCAGTACTTC
>.|TRBV5-6|TRBJ1-4|.
CASSLEGGDEKLFF
TGTGCCAGCAGCTTGGAAGGGGGGGATGAAAAACTGTTTTTT
>.|TRBV19|TRBJ1-5|.
CASNQLISNQPQHF
TGTGCCAGCAATCAACTGATTAGCAATCAGCCCCAGCATTTT
>few|TRBV4-2|TRBJ2-1|.
CASSQVTVGNGEQFF
TGTGCCAGCAGCCAAGTGACGGTGGGGAATGGTGAGCAGTTCTTC
>.|TRBV12-3/TRBV12-4|TRBJ1-2|.
CASSLSRGYTF
TGTGCCAGCAGTCTATCTCGTGGCTACACCTTC
>few|TRBV5-1|TRBJ2-5|TRBD1
CASSSGDRGIETQYF
TGCGCCAGCAGCTCGGGGGACAGGGGGATCGAGACCCAGTACTTC
>.|TRBV5-1|TRBJ2-6|TRBD1
CASSLDLRHRGLTGPGANVLTF
TGCGCCAGCAGCTTGGATTTGCGCCACAGGGGCCTGACGGGTCCTGGGGCCAACGTCCTGACTTTC
>few|TRBV5-1|TRBJ2-7|.
CASGGRGYEQYF
TGCGCCAGCGGAGGCAGAGGCTACGAGCAGTACTTC
>.|TRBV27|TRBJ2-1|.
CASRGDGRYNEQFF
TGTGCCAGCAGAGGAGACGGGAGATACAATGAGCAGTTCTTC
>many|TRBV11-3|TRBJ2-1|.
CASSWGRDNEQFF
TGTGCCAGCAGCTGGGGACGGGACAATGAGCAGTTCTTC
>.|TRBV28|TRBJ1-6|.
CASSLRGFSPLHF
TGTGCCAGCAGTTTACGGGGTTTTTCACCCCTCCACTTT
>.|TRBV4-1|TRBJ1-1|.
CASSQVLGVGNTEAFF
TGCGCCAGCAGCCAAGTTCTAGGGGTAGGAAACACTGAAGCTTTCTTT
>few|TRBV30|TRBJ1-1|.
CAWKKGPGTGQMNTEAFF
TGTGCCTGGAAAAAAGGGCCAGGGACCGGACAAATGAACACTGAAGCTTTCTTT
>.|TRBV10-3|TRBJ2-7|.
CAIRESQGQEQYF
TGTGCCATCAGGGAATCTCAGGGGCAAGAGCAGTACTTC
>many|TRBV6-1|TRBJ1-1|.
CASSEAAGGLSEAFF
TGTGCCAGCAGTGAAGCAGCCGGGGGCCTATCTGAAGCTTTCTTT
>few|TRBV9|TRBJ2-3|.
CASSALRVDTQYF
TGTGCCAGCAGCGCACTCAGGGTAGATACGCAGTATTTT
>few|TRBV29-1|TRBJ2-7|.
CSAGVTTYEQYF
TGCAGCGCTGGGGTCACAACCTACGAGCAGTACTTC
>many|TRBV20-1|TRBJ2-1|.
CSVGGPWSSYNEQFF
TGCAGTGTGGGAGGTCCGTGGAGCTCCTACAATGAGCAGTTCTTC
>many|TRBV7-2|TRBJ2-1|.
CASSLRDSRLFF
TGTGCCAGCAGCTTAAGGGACTCCCGTTTGTTCTTC
>.|TRBV7-9|TRBJ2-3|.
CASSSPTDRGAPTDTQYF
TGTGCCAGCAGCTCCCCCACCGACAGAGGGGCTCCCACAGATACGCAGTATTTT
>.|TRBV27|TRBJ2-2|.
CASSLYREVTGELFF
TGTGCCAGCAGTTTATATAGGGAGGTCACCGGGGAGCTGTTTTTT
>many|TRBV2|TRBJ2-4|.
CASSEAEAPGRGKNIQYF
TGTGCCAGCAGTGAAGCGGAGGCCCCAGGGAGAGGCAAAAACATTCAGTACTTC
>many|TRBV5-1|TRBJ2-7|TRBD2
CASRLAGIYEQYF
TGCGCCAGCAGACTAGCGGGAATCTACGAGCAGTACTTC
>.|TRBV14|TRBJ2-7|TRBD1
CASSPLQGISYEQYF
TGTGCCAGCAGCCCCCTACAGGGGATCTCCTACGAGCAGTACTTC
>.|TRBV20-1|TRBJ2-1|.
CSAETLEGFYNEQFF
TGCAGTGCAGAGACACTAGAGGGGTTCTACAATGAGCAGTTCTTC
>many|TRBV6-1|TRBJ2-7|.
CASKGGLGAYEQYF
TGTGCCAGCAAGGGAGGCCTAGGGGCCTACGAGCAGTACTTC
>few|TRBV7-6|TRBJ1-1|.
CASSSRQSLNTEAFF
TGTGCCAGCAGCAGCAGACAGAGTCTCAACACTGAAGCTTTCTTT
>many|TRBV20-1|TRBJ2-7|TRBD2
CSARVPGGRYEQYF
TGCAGTGCCCGAGTACCGGGAGGTCGGTACGAGCAGTACTTC
>.|TRBV19|TRBJ2-2|TRBD2
CASKRAGLVGTGELFF
TGTGCCAGTAAAAGGGCGGGACTAGTCGGTACCGGGGAGCTGTTTTTT
>.|TRBV5-6|TRBJ2-5|TRBD2
CASSLNLAGETQYF
TGTGCCAGCAGCTTGAACCTAGCGGGAGAGACCCAGTACTTC
>many|TRBV7-9|TRBJ2-1|TRBD2
CASSSPGTSLVNEQFF
TGTGCCAGCAGCTCACCCGGGACTAGCCTGGTAAATGAGCAGTTCTTC
>many|TRBV9|TRBJ2-7|.
CASSVGGRGGYEQYF
TGTGCCAGCAGCGTAGGAGGGCGAGGGGGCTACGAGCAGTACTTC
>many|TRBV27|TRBJ2-7|.
CASSPLLPKGYYEQYF
TGTGCCAGCAGTCCGCTTTTACCCAAGGGCTACTACGAGCAGTACTTC
>.|TRBV5-1|TRBJ2-2|.
CASSSLYVDNLTGELFF
TGCGCCAGCAGCTCCCTCTATGTGGACAATCTTACCGGGGAGCTGTTTTTT
>many|TRBV7-8|TRBJ1-1|.
CASSPRRVWHKKTEAFF
TGTGCCAGCAGCCCCAGGAGGGTTTGGCATAAGAAAACGGAAGCTTTCTTT
>many|TRBV10-3|TRBJ2-5|TRBD1
CAISVAKGAQETQYF
TGTGCCATCAGTGTGGCCAAGGGGGCTCAAGAGACCCAGTACTTC
>.|TRBV20-1|TRBJ1-5|.
CSARRGQDNQPQHF
TGCAGTGCGAGAAGGGGTCAGGACAATCAGCCCCAGCATTTT
>many|TRBV30|TRBJ1-1|TRBD1
CAWKGTGDTEAFF
TGTGCCTGGAAGGGGACAGGGGACACTGAAGCTTTCTTT
>.|TRBV9|TRBJ2-4|.
CASSVTGAAKNIQYF
TGTGCCAGCAGCGTAACGGGGGCGGCCAAAAACATTCAGTACTTC
>few|TRBV30|TRBJ2-3|.
CAWSRYDTDTQYF
TGTGCCTGGAGTCGGTATGACACAGATACGCAGTATTTT
>many|TRBV7-9|TRBJ2-1|.
CASSLTQGSYNEQFF
TGTGCCAGCAGCCTAACACAGGGTTCCTACAATGAGCAGTTCTTC
>few|TRBV6-1|TRBJ2-7|.
CASSSAGGGAHVEQYF
TGTGCCAGCAGTAGCGCCGGGGGCGGGGCCCACGTCGAGCAGTACTTC
>few|TRBV29-1|TRBJ2-1|TRBD1
CSVEIQGAFNEQFF
TGCAGCGTTGAAATTCAGGGGGCATTCAATGAGCAGTTCTTC
>many|TRBV27|TRBJ1-1|TRBD1
CASSLRGQATNTEAFF
TGTGCCAGCAGTTTAAGGGGACAGGCCACGAACACTGAAGCTTTCTTT
>.|TRBV6-1|TRBJ2-1|TRBD2
CASSEDQTSGRDYNEQFF
TGTGCCAGCAGTGAAGATCAGACTAGCGGGAGGGATTACAATGAGCAGTTCTTC